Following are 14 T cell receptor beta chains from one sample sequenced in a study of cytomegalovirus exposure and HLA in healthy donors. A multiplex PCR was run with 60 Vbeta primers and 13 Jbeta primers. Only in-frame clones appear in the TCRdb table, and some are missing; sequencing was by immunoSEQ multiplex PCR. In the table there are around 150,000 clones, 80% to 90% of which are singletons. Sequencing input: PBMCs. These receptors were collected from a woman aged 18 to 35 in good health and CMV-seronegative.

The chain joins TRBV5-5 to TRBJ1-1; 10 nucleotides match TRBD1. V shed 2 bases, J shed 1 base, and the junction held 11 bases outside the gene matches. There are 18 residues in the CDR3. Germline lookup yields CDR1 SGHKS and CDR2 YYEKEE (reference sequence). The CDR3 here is CASSFPAPGQGRNTEAFF. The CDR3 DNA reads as TGTGCCAGCAGCTTTCCCGCCCCGGGACAGGGGAGGAACACTGAAGCTTTCTTT.

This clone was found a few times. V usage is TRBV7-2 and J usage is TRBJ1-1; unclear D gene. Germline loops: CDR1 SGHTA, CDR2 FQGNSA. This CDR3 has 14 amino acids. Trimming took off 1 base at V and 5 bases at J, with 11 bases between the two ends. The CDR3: CASSLDSLRTEAFF. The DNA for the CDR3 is TGTGCCAGCAGCTTAGATTCATTGAGGACTGAAGCTTTCTTT. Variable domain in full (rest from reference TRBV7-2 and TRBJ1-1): GAGVSQSPSNKVTEKGKDVELRCDPISGHTALYWYRQSLGQGLEFLIYFQGNSAPDKSGLPSDRFSAERTGGSVSTLTIQRTQQEDSAVYLCASSLDSLRTEAFFGQGTRLTVV.

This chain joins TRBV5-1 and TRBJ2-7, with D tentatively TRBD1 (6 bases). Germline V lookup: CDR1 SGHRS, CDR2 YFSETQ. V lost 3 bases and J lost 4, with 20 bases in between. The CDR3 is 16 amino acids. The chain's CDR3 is CASSWDQGQGMYEQYF. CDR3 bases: TGCGCCAGCAGCTGGGACCAGGGGCAGGGGATGTACGAGCAGTACTTC.

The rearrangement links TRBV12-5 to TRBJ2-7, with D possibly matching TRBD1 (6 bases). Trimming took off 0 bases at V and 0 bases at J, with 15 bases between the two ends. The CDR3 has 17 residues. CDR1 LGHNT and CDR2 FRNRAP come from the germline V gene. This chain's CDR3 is CASGLVLDSRTSYEQYF. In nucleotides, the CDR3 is TGTGCTAGTGGTTTGGTACTGGACAGCCGGACCTCCTACGAGCAGTACTTC.

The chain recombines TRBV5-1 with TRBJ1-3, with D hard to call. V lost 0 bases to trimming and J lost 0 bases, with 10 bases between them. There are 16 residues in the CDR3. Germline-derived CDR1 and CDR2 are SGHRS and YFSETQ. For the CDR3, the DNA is TGCGCCAGCAGCTTGGGGCAGGCCCGCTCTGGAAACACCATATATTTT. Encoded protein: CASSLGQARSGNTIYF.

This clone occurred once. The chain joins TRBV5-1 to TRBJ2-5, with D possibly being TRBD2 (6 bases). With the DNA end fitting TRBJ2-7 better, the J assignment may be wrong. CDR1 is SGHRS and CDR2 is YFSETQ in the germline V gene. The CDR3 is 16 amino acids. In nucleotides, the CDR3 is TGCGCCAGCAGCCGCGGGGCGGCCCAGATATACTACGAGCAGTACTTC. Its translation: CASSRGAAQIYYEQYF.

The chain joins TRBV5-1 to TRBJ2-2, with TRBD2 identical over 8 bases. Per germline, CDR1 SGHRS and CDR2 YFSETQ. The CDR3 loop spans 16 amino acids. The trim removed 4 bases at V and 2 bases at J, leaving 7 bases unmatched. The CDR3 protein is CASSPLAGLNTGELFF. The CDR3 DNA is TGCGCCAGCAGCCCATTAGCGGGACTTAACACCGGGGAGCTGTTTTTT.

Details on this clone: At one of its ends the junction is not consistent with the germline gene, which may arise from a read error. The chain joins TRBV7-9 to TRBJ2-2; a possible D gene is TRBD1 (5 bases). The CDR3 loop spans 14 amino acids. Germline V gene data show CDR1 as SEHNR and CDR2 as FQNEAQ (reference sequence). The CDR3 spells CSSSMLGVTGELFF. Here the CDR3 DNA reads TGTTCCAGCAGCATGCTAGGGGTCACCGGGGAGCTGTTTTTT.

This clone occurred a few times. The CDR3 sequence is CASSQPGDNYYGYTF. The CDR3 nucleotides read TGTGCCAGCAGCCAACCCGGGGACAACTACTATGGCTACACCTTC. The V call is TRBV4-2, the J call TRBJ1-2, with D possibly matching TRBD1 (6 bases). This CDR3 contains 15 residues. Per the germline V gene, CDR1 is LGHNA and CDR2 is YNFKEQ. Trimming stripped 2 bases from V and 3 bases from J, with 13 bases between.

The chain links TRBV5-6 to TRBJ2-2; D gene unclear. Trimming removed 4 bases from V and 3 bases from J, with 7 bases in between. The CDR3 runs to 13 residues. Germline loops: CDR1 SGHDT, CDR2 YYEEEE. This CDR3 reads CASSQRDTGELFF. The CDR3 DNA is TGTGCCAGCAGCCAAAGAGACACCGGGGAGCTGTTTTTT.

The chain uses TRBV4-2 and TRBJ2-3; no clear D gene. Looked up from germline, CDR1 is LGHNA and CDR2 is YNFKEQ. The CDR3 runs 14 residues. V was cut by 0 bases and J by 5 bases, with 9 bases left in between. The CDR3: CASSQDQSLDTQYF. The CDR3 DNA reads TGTGCCAGCAGCCAAGATCAGTCTCTAGATACGCAGTATTTT.

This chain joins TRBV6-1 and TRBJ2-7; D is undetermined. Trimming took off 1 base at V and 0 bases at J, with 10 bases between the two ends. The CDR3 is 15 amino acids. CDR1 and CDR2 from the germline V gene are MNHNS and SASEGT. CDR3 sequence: CASSEGTVVSYEQYF. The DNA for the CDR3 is TGTGCCAGCAGTGAAGGAACAGTAGTCTCCTACGAGCAGTACTTC.

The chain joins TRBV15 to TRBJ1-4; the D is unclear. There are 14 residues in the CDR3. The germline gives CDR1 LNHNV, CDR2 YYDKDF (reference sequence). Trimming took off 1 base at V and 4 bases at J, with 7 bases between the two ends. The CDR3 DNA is TGTGCCACCAGCAGAGTTGGGAGTAATGAAAAACTGTTTTTT. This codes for CATSRVGSNEKLFF.

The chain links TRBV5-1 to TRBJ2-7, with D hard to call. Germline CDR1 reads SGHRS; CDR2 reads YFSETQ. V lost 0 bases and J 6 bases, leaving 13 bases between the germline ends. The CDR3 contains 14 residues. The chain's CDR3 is CASSLDTELSEQYF. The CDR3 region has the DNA TGCGCCAGCAGCTTGGACACAGAGCTCTCCGAGCAGTACTTC.